Listed below are T cell receptor beta chains from one sample, sequenced in a study of blood T cell repertoires in COVID-19. Repertoires were generated with immunoSEQ multiplex PCR, while TCRdb's copy carries only in-frame clones and drops some. Of 200,000 to 250,000 clones in the sample, around four fifths were seen once. Sequencing was done on a sample of peripheral blood. Every receptor here comes from a woman in her 70s with COVID-19, enrolled during active disease. CDR3s include the opening cysteine and the closing phenylalanine or tryptophan. D genes are given only for firm matches. Clone size appears in some rows only: once, few, many, or a class for an expanded clone.

CDR3	DNA	J	D	size	V
CASSLYRDGYTF	TGTGCCAGCAGTTTATACAGGGATGGCTACACCTTC	TRBJ1-2	-	-	TRBV28
CASSPQGKGNSPLHF	TGTGCCAGCTCACCTCAGGGGAAAGGCAATTCACCCCTCCACTTT	TRBJ1-6	-	-	TRBV18
CATRGGTGNTGELFF	TGTGCCACCCGAGGGGGGACAGGGAACACCGGGGAGCTGTTTTTT	TRBJ2-2	TRBD1	-	TRBV24-1
CAWSAGGDQPQHF	TGTGCCTGGAGTGCAGGGGGCGATCAGCCCCAGCATTTT	TRBJ1-5	TRBD1	-	TRBV30
CAISGGLTGGELFF	TGTGCCATCAGTGGGGGCCTTACGGGCGGGGAGCTGTTTTTT	TRBJ2-2	-	-	TRBV10-3
CATRLGQATYEQYF	TGTGCCACGCGTCTTGGGCAGGCTACCTACGAGCAGTACTTC	TRBJ2-7	-	-	TRBV24-1
CASSVDNSAYYNEQFF	TGTGCCAGCAGCGTAGATAATAGCGCCTACTACAATGAGCAGTTCTTC	TRBJ2-1	-	-	TRBV9
CASSPINYGYTF	TGTGCCAGCAGCCCCATCAACTATGGCTACACCTTC	TRBJ1-2	-	-	TRBV11-2
CASSGRDRGTEGTEAFF	TGTGCCAGCAGCGGACGTGACAGGGGGACTGAAGGCACTGAAGCTTTCTTT	TRBJ1-1	TRBD1	-	TRBV9
CATSRDPREEGHLQPQHF	TGTGCCACCAGCAGAGATCCCAGGGAGGAAGGTCATCTACAGCCCCAGCATTTT	TRBJ1-5	-	-	TRBV15
CASSLKVPGPQHF	TGTGCCAGCAGTTTAAAAGTTCCGGGGCCCCAGCATTTT	TRBJ1-5	-	-	TRBV12-3/TRBV12-4
CASSPWGGSNTEAFF	TGTGCCAGCAGCCCCTGGGGGGGATCCAACACTGAAGCTTTCTTT	TRBJ1-1	-	-	TRBV3-1/TRBV3-2
CASRLSGGTEAFF	TGTGCCAGCAGGCTATCAGGGGGAACTGAAGCTTTCTTT	TRBJ1-1	TRBD1	few	TRBV27
CARLTTDTQYF	TGTGCCAGACTGACTACAGATACGCAGTATTTT	TRBJ2-3	-	-	TRBV25-1
CASSDRGTPNQPQHF	TGTGCCAGCAGCGACCGTGGGACACCAAATCAGCCCCAGCATTTT	TRBJ1-5	-	-	TRBV2